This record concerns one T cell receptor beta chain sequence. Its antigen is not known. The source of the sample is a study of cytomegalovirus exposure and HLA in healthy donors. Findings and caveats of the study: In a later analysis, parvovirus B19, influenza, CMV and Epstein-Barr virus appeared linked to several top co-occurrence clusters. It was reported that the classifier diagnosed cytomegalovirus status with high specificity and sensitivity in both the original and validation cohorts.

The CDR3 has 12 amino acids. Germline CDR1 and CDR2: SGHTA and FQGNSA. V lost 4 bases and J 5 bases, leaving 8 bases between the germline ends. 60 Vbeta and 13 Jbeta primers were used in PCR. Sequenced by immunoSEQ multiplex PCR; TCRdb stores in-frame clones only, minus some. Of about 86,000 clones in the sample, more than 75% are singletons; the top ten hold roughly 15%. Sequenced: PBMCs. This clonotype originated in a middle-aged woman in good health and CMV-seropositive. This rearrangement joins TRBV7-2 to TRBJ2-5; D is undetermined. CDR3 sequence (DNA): TGTGCCAGCAGCTCCCTTTTGGAGACCCAGTACTTC. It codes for CASSSLLETQYF. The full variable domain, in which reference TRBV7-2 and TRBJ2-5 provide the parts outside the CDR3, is GAGVSQSPSNKVTEKGKDVELRCDPISGHTALYWYRQSLGQGLEFLIYFQGNSAPDKSGLPSDRFSAERTGGSVSTLTIQRTQQEDSAVYLCASSSLLETQYFGPGTRLLVL.